The 26 T cell receptor beta chains below were found in one sample sequenced in a study of chemoradiotherapy in HPV16-positive cancers. Some clones are missing from TCRdb's copy, which holds only in-frame ones; the method was immunoSEQ multiplex PCR. Seen here are more than 9,500 clones, nearly 90% observed once, and the top ten hold 2.5% to 3.5%. Sample collection occurred from a patient who underwent chemoradiotherapy. These receptor sequences come from a human donor with HPV-associated anogenital cancer.

The chain is built from TRBV5-6 and TRBJ1-5, with D hard to call. Trimming pared 1 base from V and 3 bases from J, leaving 14 bases between. This CDR3 has 16 amino acids. Germline values: CDR1 SGHDT, CDR2 YYEEEE. CDR3 sequence: CASSLRVRGSNQPQHF. The DNA of the CDR3 is TGTGCCAGCAGCTTGAGGGTTCGGGGTTCCAATCAGCCCCAGCATTTT. Variable domain in full (rest from reference TRBV5-6 and TRBJ1-5): DAGVTQSPTHLIKTRGQQVTLRCSPKSGHDTVSWYQQALGQGPQFIFQYYEEEERQRGNFPDRFSGHQFPNYSSELNVNALLLGDSALYLCASSLRVRGSNQPQHFGDGTRLSIL.

This clone has only a few counts. The rearrangement uses TRBV9 and TRBJ1-3, with a weak D call TRBD1 (5 bases). V dropped 0 bases and J dropped 4 bases, with 8 bases sitting between them. The CDR3 sequence is 14 residues long. Per germline, CDR1 SGDLS and CDR2 YYNGEE. The DNA of the CDR3 is TGTGCCAGCAGCGTAGGGGGCGGAGGAAACACCATATATTTT. Its translation: CASSVGGGGNTIYF.

CDR3 nucleotide sequence: TGTGCCAGCACCACGGGACCGATTGAAAAACTGTTTTTT. It encodes CASTTGPIEKLFF. J is TRBJ1-4 and V is TRBV7-6, with D tentatively TRBD1 (5 bases). The germline CDR1 and CDR2 sequences are SGHVS and FNYEAQ. V shed 7 bases and J shed 7 bases, with 13 bases lying between them. CDR3 length: 13 residues.

The rearrangement uses TRBV19 and TRBJ2-2; maybe TRBD2 (5 bases). The germline gives CDR1 LNHDA, CDR2 SQIVND (reference sequence). V lost 7 bases, J lost 4 bases, and 10 bases lay in between. The CDR3 consists of 13 residues. CDR3 in amino acids: CASNLRATGELFF. The CDR3 bases are TGTGCCAGTAACTTGCGGGCCACCGGGGAGCTGTTTTTT. The whole variable domain, remainder taken from reference TRBV19 and TRBJ2-2, is DGGITQSPKYLFRKEGQNVTLSCEQNLNHDAMYWYRQDPGQGLRLIYYSQIVNDFQKGDIAEGYSVSREKKESFPLTVTSAQKNPTAFYLCASNLRATGELFFGEGSRLTVL.

The gene calls are TRBV10-3 and TRBJ1-4; D is possibly TRBD1 (5 bases). CDR3 length equals 15 residues. Germline CDR1 reads ENHRY; CDR2 reads SYGVKD. V lost 2 bases to trimming and J lost 7 bases, with 14 bases between them. CDR3 in amino acids: CAISENPGVAEKLFF. For the CDR3, the DNA is TGTGCCATCAGTGAGAACCCGGGGGTGGCTGAAAAACTGTTTTTT.

V and J are TRBV7-9 and TRBJ1-1; a weak D match, TRBD1 (5 bases). Germline lookup yields CDR1 SEHNR and CDR2 FQNEAQ (reference sequence). CDR3 length: 13 residues. V was trimmed by 1 base and J by 4 bases, leaving 7 bases between them. CDR3 DNA: TGTGCCAGCAGCTTAGACGGGGGCACTGAAGCTTTCTTT. Translation gives CASSLDGGTEAFF.

The chain employs TRBV19 and TRBJ2-5; the D gene is possibly TRBD2 (6 bases). The CDR3 loop spans 14 amino acids. Germline loops: CDR1 LNHDA, CDR2 SQIVND (reference sequence). V was trimmed by 4 bases and J by 5 bases, leaving 14 bases between them. The CDR3 DNA reads TGTGCCAGTAGTACCCTGGGGGGAGGCGAGACCCAGTACTTC. Translating it yields CASSTLGGGETQYF.

The CDR3 region has the DNA TGTGCCAGCAGTTACGAGAATAAGGGGATAGGGGAGACCCAGTACTTC. This gives the protein CASSYENKGIGETQYF. The genes are TRBV6-6 and TRBJ2-5; weak D call: TRBD1 (5 bases). V was shortened by 2 bases and J by 5 bases, with 18 bases between the two germline ends. The CDR3 totals 16 residues. CDR1 MNHNY and CDR2 SVGAGI come from the germline V gene (reference sequence).

This clone was seen a handful of times. This chain links TRBV5-4 with TRBJ2-4; the match to TRBD1 covers 9 bases. The V gene's germline CDR1 is SGHNT and CDR2 YYREEE (reference sequence). V gave up 1 base and J gave up 7 bases; unmatched junction bases: 3. The CDR3 is 14 amino acids. The CDR3 DNA follows: TGTGCCAGCAGCTTGAGGGGACAGGGCAACATTCAGTACTTC. It is translated as CASSLRGQGNIQYF.

In its sample, this clone was seen once. This chain's CDR3 is CASSSMGDRGGTEAFF. The CDR3 region has the DNA TGTGCCAGCAGCTCCATGGGTGACAGGGGAGGAACTGAAGCTTTCTTT. This chain links TRBV5-6 with TRBJ1-1; TRBD1 agrees at 8 bases. Germline V CDR1 and CDR2: SGHDT, YYEEEE. The CDR3 has 16 residues. Trimming removed 3 bases from V and 5 bases from J; junction bases left unmatched: 12.

The chain couples TRBV25-1 to TRBJ2-7, with D possibly being TRBD1 (6 bases). Germline V gene sequence: CDR1 MGHDK, CDR2 SYGVNS. This CDR3 is 18 amino acids long. With 4 bases removed from V and 0 bases from J, the gap between germline ends came to 22 bases. CDR3 sequence reads: CASSGTLRGTPTSYEQYF. The CDR3 DNA reads as TGTGCCAGCAGTGGGACCCTTAGGGGGACCCCGACCTCCTACGAGCAGTACTTC.

This clone is a singleton in its sample. This chain links TRBV11-2 with TRBJ2-6; no definite D call. V was shortened by 2 bases and J by 0 bases, with 8 bases between the two germline ends. Germline V gene lookup returns CDR1 SGHAT and CDR2 FQNNGV. The CDR3 covers 16 residues. CDR3 nucleotides: TGTGCCAGCAGCTTAACGGGCCTCTCTGGGGCCAACGTCCTGACTTTC. Protein: CASSLTGLSGANVLTF. The entire variable domain, with the rest obtained from reference TRBV11-2 and TRBJ2-6, is as follows: EAGVAQSPRYKIIEKRQSVAFWCNPISGHATLYWYQQILGQGPKLLIQFQNNGVVDDSQLPKDRFSAERLKGVDSTLKIQPAKLEDSAVYLCASSLTGLSGANVLTFGAGSRLTVL.

The chain carries TRBV21-1 and TRBJ1-2; the table assigns TRBD1, which was not confirmed against the DNA. TRBV21-1 is noted as a pseudogene. This CDR3 region has 15 residues. CDR3: CASSGIRDRGNGYTF. The CDR3 DNA is TGTGCCAGCAGCGGGATCCGGGACAGGGGAAATGGCTACACCTTC.

The chain joins TRBV10-1 to TRBJ2-3; D is possibly TRBD1 (6 bases). Trimming took off 2 bases at V and 2 bases at J, with 17 bases between the two ends. The CDR3 covers 17 residues. Germline V gene sequence: CDR1 WNHNN, CDR2 SYGVQD (reference sequence). In DNA, the CDR3 is TGCGCCAGCAGTGAGGGCAGGGGACCGCTCACCACAGATACGCAGTATTTT. Translation gives CASSEGRGPLTTDTQYF.

CDR3 loop: CASSLDGMGGGDEQFF. CDR3 in DNA: TGCGCCAGCAGCTTGGATGGAATGGGCGGAGGCGATGAGCAGTTCTTC. The genes are TRBV5-1 and TRBJ2-1, with D possibly matching TRBD2 (5 bases). V was cut by 0 bases and J by 8 bases, with 18 bases left in between. Germline-derived CDR1 and CDR2 are SGHRS and YFSETQ. This CDR3 spans 16 amino acids.

The V and J genes are TRBV6-4 and TRBJ2-3, with 8 bases identical to TRBD2. The CDR3 extends over 14 amino acids. CDR1 and CDR2 (germline): MRHNA, SNTAGT. Trimming removed 6 bases from V and 4 bases from J; junction bases left unmatched: 6. Written as DNA, the CDR3 is TGTGCCAGCAGCTCTAGCGGGTCGTCAGATACGCAGTATTTT. This codes for CASSSSGSSDTQYF.

This chain joins TRBV19 and TRBJ2-7, with D unresolved. The CDR3 spans 12 residues. Trimming removed 4 bases from V and 6 bases from J, with 10 bases in between. CDR1 LNHDA and CDR2 SQIVND come from the germline V gene (reference sequence). This CDR3 is CASSRGMSEQYF. CDR3 bases: TGTGCCAGTAGTAGGGGTATGTCCGAGCAGTACTTC.

The rearrangement links TRBV9 to TRBJ2-2, with D possibly matching TRBD1 (6 bases). Germline CDR1 SGDLS, CDR2 YYNGEE. There are 15 residues in the CDR3. V was pared by 3 bases and J by 2 bases, with 11 bases between. CDR3 nucleotides: TGTGCCAGCAGCGACGTCAGGGGCAACACCGGGGAGCTGTTTTTT. This sequence encodes CASSDVRGNTGELFF.

Here the CDR3 reads CASRLNRDSPLHF. DNA for the CDR3: TGTGCCAGCAGATTGAACAGGGATTCACCCCTCCACTTT. This chain uses TRBV5-6 with TRBJ1-6, with D perhaps matching TRBD1 (6 bases). The CDR3 spans 13 residues. With 5 bases removed from V and 8 bases from J, the gap between germline ends came to 11 bases. Germline V gene lookup returns CDR1 SGHDT and CDR2 YYEEEE.

V usage is TRBV10-1 and J usage is TRBJ2-3, with D uncertain. Trimming removed 8 bases from V and 5 bases from J, with 11 bases in between. The CDR3 consists of 12 residues. Looked up from germline, CDR1 is WNHNN and CDR2 is SYGVQD (reference sequence). DNA of the CDR3: TGCGCCAGCGCCGCTAGGAAAGATACGCAGTATTTT. Residues: CASAARKDTQYF.

CDR3 loop: CASSAYRGLGTEAFF. CDR3 nucleotide sequence: TGTGCCAGCAGTGCTTACAGGGGGCTGGGCACTGAAGCTTTCTTT. The J gene is TRBJ1-1, the V gene TRBV28, with 9 nucleotides matching TRBD1. Germline V lookup: CDR1 MDHEN, CDR2 SYDVKM. The CDR3 loop spans 15 amino acids. Trimming at V came to 5 bases and at J to 4 bases, leaving 8 bases not matched to a gene.

The gene calls are TRBV11-2 and TRBJ2-5, with TRBD1 identical over 8 bases. Germline V CDR1 and CDR2: SGHAT, FQNNGV. This CDR3 is 15 amino acids long. After removal of 0 bases from V and 3 bases from J, the junction contained 3 bases not matched to a gene. The DNA for the CDR3 is TGTGCCAGCAGCTTAGATAGGGGACAGGAAGAGACCCAGTACTTC. The encoded protein is CASSLDRGQEETQYF. Variable domain in full (rest from reference TRBV11-2 and TRBJ2-5): EAGVAQSPRYKIIEKRQSVAFWCNPISGHATLYWYQQILGQGPKLLIQFQNNGVVDDSQLPKDRFSAERLKGVDSTLKIQPAKLEDSAVYLCASSLDRGQEETQYFGPGTRLLVL.

The chain links TRBV7-9 to TRBJ1-2; D remains ambiguous. The CDR3 is 11 residues long. The V end lost 5 bases, the J end lost 5 bases, and 6 bases lay between the germline ends. Germline V gene sequence: CDR1 SEHNR, CDR2 FQNEAQ (reference sequence). CDR3 residues: CASSAIYGYTF. As DNA, the CDR3 is TGTGCCAGCAGCGCGATTTATGGCTACACCTTC.

This clone was recorded only once. This chain uses TRBV5-1 with TRBJ2-7; D remains unclear. V lost 0 bases and J lost 1, with 8 bases in between. The CDR3 has 14 amino acids. Per germline, CDR1 SGHRS and CDR2 YFSETQ. The CDR3 is CASSLGQASYEQYF. The CDR3 DNA reads as TGCGCCAGCAGCTTGGGGCAGGCTTCCTACGAGCAGTACTTC.

The V call is TRBV12-5, the J call TRBJ2-3, with 8 bases identical to TRBD2. The CDR3 covers 14 residues. V lost 4 bases and J lost 4; bases outside the gene matches: 4. In germline, CDR1 is LGHNT, CDR2 FRNRAP. Written as DNA, the CDR3 is TGTGCTAGTGGTTCAAGGACTAGCCCAGATACGCAGTATTTT. Protein product: CASGSRTSPDTQYF.

The chain uses TRBV6-6 and TRBJ2-2, with TRBD1 matching 11 bases. The germline gives CDR1 MNHNY, CDR2 SVGAGI (reference sequence). The J segment lost 6 bases and the V segment lost 7 bases, leaving 4 bases of the junction unmatched. CDR3 length: 14 residues. CDR3 in DNA: TGTGCCAGCACCGGACAGGGGGCTCCCGGGGAGCTGTTTTTT. Its translation is CASTGQGAPGELFF.